These 20 T cell receptor beta chains were sequenced from one sample in a study of blood T cell repertoires in COVID-19 (dated by TCRdb to about 2020). The library was prepared using the immunoSEQ multiplex PCR assay. The source is immuneACCESS, and TCRdb retained only in-frame sequences with V and J called. Part of the clones is not carried over; for the studies checked, unresolved V genes explain less than half of this, and the remainder is unexplained. For this sample the table gives some 100,000 clones, of which around 80% were detected only once. The ten largest clones represent 7.9% of the sample. Sequencing used peripheral blood. The receptor set was obtained from an elderly woman with active or convalescent COVID-19.

The CDR3 region has the DNA TGTGCCAGCAGCCCAGGACACGAAGCTTTCTTT. It encodes CASSPGHEAFF. The V and J genes are TRBV9 and TRBJ1-1; a possible D gene is TRBD1 (5 bases). This CDR3 comprises 11 residues. Germline values: CDR1 SGDLS, CDR2 YYNGEE. The V end lost 4 bases, the J end lost 8 bases, and 9 bases lay between the germline ends.

The V call is TRBV28, the J call TRBJ1-1, with unresolved D. Germline loops: CDR1 MDHEN, CDR2 SYDVKM. The CDR3 is 13 amino acids. Trimming took 6 bases from V and 5 from J, leaving 13 bases between them. CDR3 sequence reads: CASRSGLRTEAFF. The CDR3 DNA reads TGTGCCAGCAGGTCCGGGTTACGAACTGAAGCTTTCTTT.

The V call is TRBV19, the J call TRBJ2-3; perhaps TRBD2 as D (5 bases). V shed 3 bases and J shed 2 bases, with 12 bases lying between them. The CDR3 extends over 15 amino acids. CDR1 is LNHDA and CDR2 is SQIVND in the germline V gene (reference sequence). Here the CDR3 reads CASSMFGGDTDTQYF. CDR3 nucleotides: TGTGCCAGTAGTATGTTCGGAGGAGACACAGATACGCAGTATTTT.

This clone appeared a single time. This chain uses TRBV7-9 with TRBJ2-7; tentative D call: TRBD2 (6 bases). The ends were cut back, 1 base at V and 4 bases at J, with 17 bases in the middle. The CDR3 runs 16 residues. Germline CDR1 SEHNR, CDR2 FQNEAQ (reference sequence). CDR3 DNA sequence: TGTGCCAGCAGCTTAGGTCATGTATCGGGAGTGTACGAGCAGTACTTC. It encodes CASSLGHVSGVYEQYF.

For the CDR3, the DNA is TGCAGCGTTGGTTGGGACAGGGGTATCTACGAGCAGTACTTC. Protein product: CSVGWDRGIYEQYF. The J gene is TRBJ2-7, the V gene TRBV29-1; 10 bases match TRBD1. V was clipped by 4 bases and J by 3 bases; unmatched bases: 6. Germline V gives CDR1 SQVTM, CDR2 ANQGSEA. The CDR3 has 14 amino acids.

This chain uses TRBV28 with TRBJ1-5, with D perhaps TRBD1 (5 bases). This CDR3 comprises 18 residues. CDR1 is MDHEN and CDR2 is SYDVKM in the germline V gene. V lost 2 bases and J 3 bases, leaving 20 bases between the germline ends. The DNA of the CDR3 is TGTGCCAGCAGTTTACCTGGCGGGGGTCGCACAAACAATCAGCCCCAGCATTTT. This codes for CASSLPGGGRTNNQPQHF.

This clone came up a few times. The chain links TRBV5-6 to TRBJ2-1, with TRBD2 matching 10 bases. Trimming removed 0 bases from V and 8 bases from J; junction bases left unmatched: 2. The CDR3 runs 14 residues. CDR1 and CDR2 (germline): SGHDT, YYEEEE. CDR3 in DNA: TGTGCCAGCAGCTTGGGGCTAGCGGGGGATGAGCAGTTCTTC. Translation gives CASSLGLAGDEQFF.

Only a few counts were recorded for this clone. The genes are TRBV15 and TRBJ1-5; D not resolved. This CDR3 comprises 13 residues. CDR1 and CDR2 (germline): LNHNV, YYDKDF (reference sequence). Trimming left V 0 bases short and J 6 bases short, with 6 bases between. CDR3 DNA sequence: TGTGCCACCAGCAGAGACCCAATTCAGCCCCAGCATTTT. It is translated as CATSRDPIQPQHF.

The sample holds a few counts of this clone. V and J are TRBV19 and TRBJ2-3, with 9 nucleotides matching TRBD1. The CDR3 sequence is 12 residues long. The germline CDR1 and CDR2 sequences are LNHDA and SQIVND (reference sequence). Trimming at V came to 10 bases and at J to 6 bases, leaving 5 bases not matched to a gene. The CDR3: CAISGQGDTQYF. CDR3 DNA sequence: TGTGCCATATCCGGACAGGGGGATACGCAGTATTTT. Based on the CDR3 plus reference TRBV19 and TRBJ2-3, the full variable domain is DGGITQSPKYLFRKEGQNVTLSCEQNLNHDAMYWYRQDPGQGLRLIYYSQIVNDFQKGDIAEGYSVSREKKESFPLTVTSAQKNPTAFYLCAISGQGDTQYFGPGTRLTVL.

V usage is TRBV2 and J usage is TRBJ1-1; a possible D gene is TRBD1 (5 bases). The germline V gene encodes CDR1 SNHLY and CDR2 FYNNEI. V lost 8 bases and J 0 bases, leaving 16 bases between the germline ends. CDR3 length equals 15 residues. The CDR3 spells CASFKDSVVNTEAFF. CDR3 nucleotide sequence: TGTGCCAGCTTTAAAGACAGTGTGGTGAACACTGAAGCTTTCTTT.

This clone was found once. The chain links TRBV5-1 to TRBJ2-7; D is possibly TRBD1 (6 bases). There are 14 residues in the CDR3. V was shortened by 4 bases and J by 4 bases, with 15 bases between the two germline ends. CDR1 is SGHRS, CDR2 YFSETQ, per germline. This chain's CDR3 is CASSGQTGGYEQYF. DNA for the CDR3: TGCGCCAGCAGCGGGCAGACAGGAGGATACGAGCAGTACTTC.

This clone occurred a few times. V and J are TRBV5-4 and TRBJ2-5; D unclear. This CDR3 region has 14 residues. Germline CDR1 reads SGHNT; CDR2 reads YYREEE (reference sequence). V lost 3 bases and J lost 3, with 12 bases in between. In DNA, the CDR3 is TGTGCCAGCAGCTCTTATCGCGCCGAAGAGACCCAGTACTTC. Protein sequence: CASSSYRAEETQYF.

The chain joins TRBV28 to TRBJ2-1; 10 bases are a match to TRBD2. The CDR3 is 16 residues long. The V gene's germline CDR1 is MDHEN and CDR2 SYDVKM. J was trimmed by 3 bases and V by 4 bases; bases with no gene match: 6. CDR3 in amino acids: CASSSQLAGHYNEQFF. The CDR3 nucleotides read TGTGCCAGCAGTTCCCAACTAGCGGGACACTACAATGAGCAGTTCTTC.

This clone was counted a single time. The gene calls are TRBV4-2 and TRBJ2-3; 10 bases align to TRBD2. This CDR3 has 16 amino acids. V gave up 4 bases and J gave up 4 bases; unmatched junction bases: 8. Germline V gene sequence: CDR1 LGHNA, CDR2 YNFKEQ. DNA for the CDR3: TGTGCCAGCAGCCGAAAGCGGGAGGGGGGCCCAGATACGCAGTATTTT. Translating gives CASSRKREGGPDTQYF.

CDR3 protein: CASSQDRVKNRPHFYEQYF. CDR3 sequence (DNA): TGTGCCAGCAGCCAAGATAGGGTCAAGAACAGGCCTCATTTCTACGAGCAGTACTTC. This chain joins TRBV3-1 (or the pseudogene TRBV3-2) and TRBJ2-7, with a tentative D call TRBD1 (5 bases). There are 19 residues in the CDR3. Germline loops: CDR1 LGHDT, CDR2 YNNKEL (reference sequence). Trimming removed 0 bases at V and 3 bases at J, with 24 bases between.

This chain joins TRBV6-6 and TRBJ2-7; 7 bases line up with TRBD1. Per germline, CDR1 MNHNY and CDR2 SVGAGI (reference sequence). This CDR3 is 14 amino acids long. V was pared by 4 bases and J by 7 bases, with 10 bases of the junction left unmatched. CDR3 residues: CASSWGQLGGEQYF. For the CDR3, the DNA is TGTGCCAGCAGTTGGGGACAGCTAGGCGGTGAGCAGTACTTC.

The chain joins TRBV5-1 to TRBJ2-1, with 7 positions matching TRBD2. This CDR3 has 16 residues. The germline V gene encodes CDR1 SGHRS and CDR2 YFSETQ. J lost 7 bases, V lost 0 bases, and 10 bases had no gene match. In nucleotides, the CDR3 is TGCGCCAGCAGCTTGGCCTGGCGGGAGAGGGTTAATGAGCAGTTCTTC. As protein: CASSLAWRERVNEQFF.

The rearrangement uses TRBV30 and TRBJ2-1, with D maybe TRBD2 (6 bases). CDR3 size: 15 residues. From germline, CDR1 is GTSNPN and CDR2 SVGIG (reference sequence). Trimming stripped 0 bases from V and 2 bases from J, with 11 bases between. The CDR3 DNA reads TGTGCCTGGAGTGTAGGGGACTTTACCTACAATGAGCAGTTCTTC. Protein product: CAWSVGDFTYNEQFF.

This chain joins TRBV2 and TRBJ1-2, with D tentatively TRBD1 (5 bases). The V gene lost 1 base and the J gene lost 4 bases, with 16 bases spanning the gap. The CDR3 covers 16 residues. From germline, CDR1 is SNHLY and CDR2 FYNNEI. The CDR3 bases are TGTGCCAGCAGTGAAGGGGGCCAGGGAGGATTCTATGGCTACACCTTC. Translated, it gives CASSEGGQGGFYGYTF.

This chain connects TRBV9 to TRBJ2-1; D not certain. V was shortened by 4 bases and J by 0 bases, with 8 bases between the two germline ends. Germline lookup yields CDR1 SGDLS and CDR2 YYNGEE. The CDR3 extends over 14 amino acids. The DNA for the CDR3 is TGTGCCAGCAGCTCCCTCGGCTCCTACAATGAGCAGTTCTTC. Translated: CASSSLGSYNEQFF. The variable domain in full, completed from reference TRBV9 and TRBJ2-1, reads DSGVTQTPKHLITATGQRVTLRCSPRSGDLSVYWYQQSLDQGLQFLIQYYNGEERAKGNILERFSAQQFPDLHSELNLSSLELGDSALYFCASSSLGSYNEQFFGPGTRLTVL.